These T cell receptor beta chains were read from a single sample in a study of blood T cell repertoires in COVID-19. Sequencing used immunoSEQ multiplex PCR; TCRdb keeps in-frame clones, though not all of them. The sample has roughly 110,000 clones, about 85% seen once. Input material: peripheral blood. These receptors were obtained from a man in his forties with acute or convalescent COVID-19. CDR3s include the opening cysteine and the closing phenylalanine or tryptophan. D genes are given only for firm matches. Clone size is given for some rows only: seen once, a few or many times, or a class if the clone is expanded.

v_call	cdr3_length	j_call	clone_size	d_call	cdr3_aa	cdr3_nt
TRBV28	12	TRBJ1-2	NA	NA	CASSLRGYGYTF	TGTGCCAGCAGTTTAAGGGGGTATGGCTACACCTTC
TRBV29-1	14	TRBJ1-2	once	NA	CSVEDDKTNYGYTF	TGCAGCGTTGAAGACGACAAAACTAACTATGGCTACACCTTC
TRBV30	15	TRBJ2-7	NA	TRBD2	CAWSELAGLSYEQYF	TGTGCCTGGAGTGAACTAGCGGGGCTCTCCTACGAGCAGTACTTC
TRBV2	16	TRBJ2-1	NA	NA	CASSERGGFSYNEQFF	TGTGCCAGCAGCGAGAGGGGGGGATTCTCCTACAATGAGCAGTTCTTC
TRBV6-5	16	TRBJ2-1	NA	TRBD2	CASSYFSGISYNEQFF	TGTGCCAGCAGTTACTTTAGCGGGATCTCCTACAATGAGCAGTTCTTC
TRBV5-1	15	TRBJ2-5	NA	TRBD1	CASSLGQGIKETQYF	TGCGCCAGCAGCTTGGGACAGGGTATAAAGGAGACCCAGTACTTC
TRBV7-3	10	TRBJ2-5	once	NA	CASSLTYQYF	TGTGCCAGCAGCTTAACCTACCAGTACTTC
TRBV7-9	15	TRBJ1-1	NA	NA	CASSLRVVMNTEAFF	TGTGCCAGCAGCTTGAGGGTTGTCATGAACACTGAAGCTTTCTTT
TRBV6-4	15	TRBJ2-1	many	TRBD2	CASSEEAGGYNEQFF	TGTGCCAGCAGTGAAGAAGCGGGAGGCTACAATGAGCAGTTCTTC
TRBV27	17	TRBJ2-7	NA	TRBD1	CASSLQGILAVRGEQYF	TGTGCCAGCAGTCTACAGGGGATACTGGCAGTTAGGGGCGAGCAGTACTTC
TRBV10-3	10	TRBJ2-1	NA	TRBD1	CAISGGQEFF	TGTGCCATCAGTGGGGGACAGGAGTTCTTC
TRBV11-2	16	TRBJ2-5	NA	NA	CASSLASVGIQETQYF	TGTGCCAGCAGCTTAGCCTCTGTCGGGATCCAAGAGACCCAGTACTTC
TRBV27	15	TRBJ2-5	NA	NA	CASSPVARGLETQYF	TGTGCCAGCAGTCCAGTGGCCCGGGGATTGGAGACCCAGTACTTC
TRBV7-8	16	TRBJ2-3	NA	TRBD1	CASSRQGQAYTDTQYF	TGTGCCAGCAGCAGACAGGGACAGGCCTACACAGATACGCAGTATTTT
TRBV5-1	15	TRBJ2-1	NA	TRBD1	CASSLGGQGTGEQFF	TGCGCCAGCAGCTTGGGGGGACAGGGAACGGGTGAGCAGTTCTTC
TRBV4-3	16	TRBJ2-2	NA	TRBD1	CASSQEGQVYTGELFF	TGCGCCAGCAGCCAAGAGGGACAGGTCTACACCGGGGAGCTGTTTTTT
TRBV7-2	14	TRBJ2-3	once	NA	CASSLGTPTDTQYF	TGTGCCAGCAGCTTAGGGACTCCCACAGATACGCAGTATTTT
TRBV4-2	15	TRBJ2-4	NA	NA	CASSQVIKWGEIQYF	TGTGCCAGCAGCCAAGTCATTAAATGGGGGGAGATTCAGTACTTC
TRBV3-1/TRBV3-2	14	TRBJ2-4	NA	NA	CASSQEISQVLQYF	TGTGCCAGCAGCCAAGAAATTTCTCAGGTCCTTCAGTACTTC
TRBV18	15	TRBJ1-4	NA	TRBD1	CASSRQGQFNEKLFF	TGTGCCAGCTCACGACAGGGACAGTTTAATGAAAAACTGTTTTTT
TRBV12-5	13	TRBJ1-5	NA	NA	CASGFPRNQPQHF	TGTGCTAGTGGTTTTCCGAGGAATCAGCCCCAGCATTTT
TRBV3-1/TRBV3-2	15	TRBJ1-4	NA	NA	CASSPRGSANEKLFF	TGTGCCAGCAGCCCCAGAGGGTCGGCTAATGAAAAACTGTTTTTT
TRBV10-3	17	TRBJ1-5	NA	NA	CAISESAGASANQPQHF	TGTGCCATCAGTGAGTCGGCAGGGGCCTCCGCGAATCAGCCCCAGCATTTT
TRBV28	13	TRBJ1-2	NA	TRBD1	CASTKRGRPGYTF	TGTGCCAGCACCAAAAGGGGGCGACCTGGCTACACCTTC
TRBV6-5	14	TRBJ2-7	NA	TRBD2	CASSLSGGNYEQYF	TGTGCCAGCAGTTTAAGCGGGGGGAACTACGAGCAGTACTTC
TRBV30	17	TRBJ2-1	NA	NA	CAWSVGAGYSSYNEQFF	TGTGCCTGGAGTGTAGGTGCGGGCTATAGCTCCTACAATGAGCAGTTCTTC
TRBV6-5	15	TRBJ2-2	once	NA	CASSPEGLSTGELFF	TGTGCCAGCAGTCCCGAGGGACTCTCCACCGGGGAGCTGTTTTTT
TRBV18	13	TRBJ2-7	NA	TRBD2	CASSPGTSAEQYF	TGTGCCAGCTCACCAGGGACTAGCGCCGAGCAGTACTTC
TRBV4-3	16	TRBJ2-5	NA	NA	CASSHPNGGPGETQYF	TGCGCCAGCAGCCATCCCAACGGGGGGCCGGGGGAGACCCAGTACTTC
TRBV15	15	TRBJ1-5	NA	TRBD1	CATFPGGSGNQPQHF	TGTGCCACCTTTCCAGGGGGCTCAGGCAATCAGCCCCAGCATTTT
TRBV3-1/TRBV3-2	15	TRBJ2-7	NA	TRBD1	CASSRGTGGYYEQYF	TGTGCCAGCAGCCGGGGGACAGGGGGATACTACGAGCAGTACTTC
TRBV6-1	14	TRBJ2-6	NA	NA	CASSSGGGANVLTF	TGTGCCAGCAGTTCCGGGGGTGGGGCCAACGTCCTGACTTTC
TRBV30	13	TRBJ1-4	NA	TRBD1	CAWGQGALEKLFF	TGTGCCTGGGGACAGGGGGCCCTTGAAAAACTGTTTTTT
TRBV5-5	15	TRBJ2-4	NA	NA	CASSLTRGWRNIQYF	TGTGCCAGCAGCTTGACTCGAGGGTGGAGAAACATTCAGTACTTC
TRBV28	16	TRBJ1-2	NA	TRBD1	CASSSTGGILGYGYTF	TGTGCCAGCAGTTCTACAGGGGGAATCCTAGGCTATGGCTACACCTTC
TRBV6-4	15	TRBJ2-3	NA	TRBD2	CASSGTSGNADTQYF	TGTGCCAGCAGTGGAACTAGCGGGAATGCAGATACGCAGTATTTT
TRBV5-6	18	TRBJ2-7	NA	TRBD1	CASSLRSLVRTGNYEQYF	TGTGCCAGCAGCTTGCGGAGTTTAGTCCGGACAGGGAATTACGAGCAGTACTTC
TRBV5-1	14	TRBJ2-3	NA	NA	CASRGGPSTDTQYF	TGCGCCAGCAGGGGGGGGCCTAGCACAGATACGCAGTATTTT
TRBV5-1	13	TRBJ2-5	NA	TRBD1	CASSKGQDGDQYF	TGCGCCAGCAGCAAGGGACAGGACGGGGACCAGTACTTC
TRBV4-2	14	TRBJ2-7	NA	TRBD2	CASSPTLAGYEQYF	TGTGCCAGCAGCCCCACACTAGCGGGGTACGAGCAGTACTTC
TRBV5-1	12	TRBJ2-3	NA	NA	CASSFPADTQYF	TGCGCCAGCAGCTTTCCCGCAGATACGCAGTATTTT
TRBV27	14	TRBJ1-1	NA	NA	CASSRGLMNTEAFF	TGTGCCAGCAGTCGGGGACTTATGAACACTGAAGCTTTCTTT
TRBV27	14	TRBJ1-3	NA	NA	CASSLSPSGNTIYF	TGTGCCAGCAGTTTATCCCCCTCCGGAAACACCATATATTTT
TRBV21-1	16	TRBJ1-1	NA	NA	CASSPPQGFLGTEAFF	TGTGCCAGCAGCCCACCGCAGGGATTTTTGGGGACTGAAGCTTTCTTT